A single sample is the source of the 5 T cell receptor beta chains below, sequenced in a study of OX40 agonist ivuxolimab in advanced cancers. Using immunoSEQ multiplex PCR, the repertoire was profiled, and TCRdb retains in-frame clones only, with some absent. The table shows nearly 60,000 clones, with 80% to 90% occurring only once. Sequencing used CD4+ or CD8+ T cells sorted from blood, obtained in a trial of the OX40 agonist ivuxolimab. The receptors come from an adult with an advanced solid tumor such as melanoma, head and neck, liver or kidney cancer.

The V call is TRBV2, the J call TRBJ2-5; D remains unclear. Per germline, CDR1 SNHLY and CDR2 FYNNEI. Trimming took 7 bases from V and 2 from J, leaving 11 bases between them. The CDR3 runs 13 residues. This chain's CDR3 is CASTRHSQETQYF. The CDR3 region has the DNA TGTGCCAGCACGAGACACTCACAAGAGACCCAGTACTTC.

CDR3 loop: CASSVDRGNSPLHF. CDR3 DNA: TGTGCCAGCAGTGTAGACAGGGGTAATTCACCCCTCCACTTT. This chain joins TRBV6-1 and TRBJ1-6; TRBD1 agrees at 8 bases. Germline values: CDR1 MNHNS, CDR2 SASEGT. The V and J ends lost 4 bases and 6 bases, in that order; junction bases with no gene match: 2. The length of the CDR3 is 14 residues.

The J gene is TRBJ2-7, the V gene TRBV18; D is perhaps TRBD1 (6 bases). The CDR3 has 13 amino acids. V lost 6 bases, J lost 2 bases, and 11 bases lay in between. The germline CDR1 and CDR2 sequences are KGHSH and LQKENI. The CDR3 loop reads CASSRTVTYEQYF. CDR3 coding DNA: TGTGCCAGCTCGCGGACAGTTACCTACGAGCAGTACTTC.

The chain is built from TRBV10-2 and TRBJ2-3; D is perhaps TRBD2 (6 bases). Germline CDR1 is WSHSY and CDR2 is SAAADI. The CDR3 length is 15 residues. V lost 4 bases and J lost 2, with 13 bases in between. For the CDR3, the DNA is TGCGCCAGCAGTGTCGGGGACTCCTTCACAGATACGCAGTATTTT. This translates into CASSVGDSFTDTQYF.

This chain uses TRBV19 with TRBJ2-5; D is uncertain. CDR1 is LNHDA and CDR2 is SQIVND in the germline V gene (reference sequence). The ends were cut back, 0 bases at V and 1 base at J, with 12 bases in the middle. There are 16 residues in the CDR3. CDR3 loop: CASSIEETTSQETQYF. CDR3 nucleotide sequence: TGTGCCAGTAGTATAGAGGAGACCACCTCCCAAGAGACCCAGTACTTC. Supplemented by reference TRBV19 and TRBJ2-5, the full variable domain reads DGGITQSPKYLFRKEGQNVTLSCEQNLNHDAMYWYRQDPGQGLRLIYYSQIVNDFQKGDIAEGYSVSREKKESFPLTVTSAQKNPTAFYLCASSIEETTSQETQYFGPGTRLLVL.